These T cell receptor beta chains were read from a single sample in a study of T cells in Graves' hyperthyroidism and ophthalmopathy. A single record per CDR3 protein comes from TCRdb applying MiXCR to the multiplex PCR reads. There are about 300,000 distinct CDR3 sequences in the sample; roughly a fifth occur only once, and about 40% lies in the top ten. The sequencing input was blood. The receptors stem from a man between 50 and 59 years old with Graves' ophthalmopathy. The conserved cysteine and the conserved F or W are not part of the CDR3 here.

TRBV28,14,TRBJ1-2,ASSLYPGRGSYGYT
TRBV6-1,11,TRBJ2-7,AIERTTLYEQY
TRBV15,10,TRBJ1-6,ATTNSNSPLH
TRBV28,15,TRBJ1-1,ASRSPRTGLLNTEAF
TRBV15,15,TRBJ2-3,ATSSLGQGVPTDTQY
TRBV15,15,TRBJ2-1,ATSFRKLAGAYNEQF
TRBV6-1,9,TRBJ2-7,ASSGYQEQY
TRBV20-1,13,TRBJ2-5,SAKDAHRGQETQY
TRBV6-1,14,TRBJ2-7,ASRPGGTSGSYEQY
TRBV9,12,TRBJ2-2,ASTSGRKTGELF
TRBV12-3/TRBV12-4,15,TRBJ2-2,ASSLDTSGSYLGELF
TRBV6-2/TRBV6-3,13,TRBJ1-5,ASSRGPDSNQPQH
TRBV14,11,TRBJ2-1,ASGGQGWSEQF
TRBV6-1,12,TRBJ2-7,ASSERQGAFEQY
TRBV5-1,11,TRBJ2-7,ASSLGVKHEQY
TRBV7-9,13,TRBJ2-1,ASSFVRTSYNEQF
TRBV3-1,14,TRBJ2-5,ASSQNTDIIQETQY
TRBV5-6,11,TRBJ1-2,ASSQPAPYGYT
TRBV11-2,15,TRBJ2-3,ASSQPRLAASTDTQY
TRBV28,12,TRBJ2-2,ASSGLGNTGELF
TRBV5-1,12,TRBJ2-7,ASSLQQGANEQY
TRBV24-1,12,TRBJ2-1,ATQLGTSPNEQF
TRBV7-9,14,TRBJ1-4,ASSLGWGGLNEKLF
TRBV3-1,13,TRBJ2-7,ASSPRVAGGYEQY
TRBV15,13,TRBJ1-6,ATSVQGAGNSPLH
TRBV14,14,TRBJ1-2,ASSQDHGRESYGYT
TRBV11-3,13,TRBJ2-1,ASSLFGGSYNEQF
TRBV5-1,11,TRBJ2-2,ASSYRESGELF